This T cell receptor (beta chain) appears in the sequencing data of a study of identical twins. General study findings and limits: Twin sharing of out-of-frame TCR alpha was underestimated by models in monozygotic pairs.

A universal primer binding site was introduced by template switching. The final cDNA contained unique molecular identifiers. TCRdb ran MiXCR on the 5' RACE reads and lists one entry per CDR3 protein. This table holds about 520,000 distinct CDR3 sequences, roughly 21% found once. On this clonotype itself: Its antigen is not known.

The CDR3 is 16 amino acids. J lost 1 base, V lost 6 bases, and 6 bases had no gene match. Germline CDR1 reads ENHRY; CDR2 reads SYGVKD. This sample was shared with a second study, whose subject was T cells expressing NK-cell markers. That source adds: All TCR beta repertoires analysed originated from sorted CD3+CD56+NKG2C+, CD3+CD56+NKG2C- and CD3+CD56-NKG2C+ T cells. In several donors, dominant clonotypes made up roughly 28.3-65% of CD3+CD56-NKG2C+ cells.

This chain links TRBV10-3 with TRBJ2-2; 9 bases line up with TRBD1. The sequencing input was CD4+ T cells sorted from blood. The TCR comes from a woman aged 18 to 35 in good health. The chain's CDR3 is CAISRTGDGNTGELFF. CDR3 coding DNA: TGTGCCATCAGCCGGACAGGGGACGGGAACACCGGGGAGCTGTTTTTT.